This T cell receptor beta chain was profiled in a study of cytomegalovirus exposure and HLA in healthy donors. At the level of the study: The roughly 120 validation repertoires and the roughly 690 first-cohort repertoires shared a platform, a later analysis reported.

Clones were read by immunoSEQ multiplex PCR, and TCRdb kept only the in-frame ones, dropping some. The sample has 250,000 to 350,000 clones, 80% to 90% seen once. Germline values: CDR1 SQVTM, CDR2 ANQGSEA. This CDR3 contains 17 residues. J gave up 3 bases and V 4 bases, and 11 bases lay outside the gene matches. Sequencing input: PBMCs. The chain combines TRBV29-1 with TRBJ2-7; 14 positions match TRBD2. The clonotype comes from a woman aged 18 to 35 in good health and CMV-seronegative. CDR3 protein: CSVGLGTSGRAGYEQYF. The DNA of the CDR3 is TGCAGCGTTGGTTTAGGGACTAGCGGGAGAGCGGGCTACGAGCAGTACTTC.